The rows below give T cell receptor beta chains drawn from one sample of a study of technical replicates of blood from a few donors. Some clones are missing from TCRdb's copy, which holds only in-frame ones; the method was immunoSEQ multiplex PCR. The table records under 95,000 clones, around 91% of them present only once. Sequencing was done on a sample of T cells isolated from PBMCs. Source of these receptors: a human donor in good health. Some clones in this sample may be carry-over from other donors' samples. CDR3s include the opening cysteine and the closing phenylalanine or tryptophan. D genes are given only for firm matches. Some rows mark clone size as missing; the rest say once, few, many or name a class of expanded clone.

clone_size	j_call	v_call	d_call	cdr3_nt	cdr3_aa
NA	TRBJ2-3	TRBV7-6	NA	TGTGCCAGCAGCTTAGCGGATAGACAGGTCGATACGCAGTATTTT	CASSLADRQVDTQYF
once	TRBJ2-5	TRBV28	NA	TGTGCCAGCAGTTTGTACCGGACACCCACTGACTTC	CASSLYRTPTDF
NA	TRBJ2-7	TRBV23-1	TRBD1	TGCGCCAGCAGTCAACTGCTTGGACAGGGGGATTACGAGCAGTACTTC	CASSQLLGQGDYEQYF
NA	TRBJ2-2	TRBV5-5	NA	TGTGCCAGCAGCCAGATAGCGGCCACCGGGGAGCTGTTTTTT	CASSQIAATGELFF
NA	TRBJ1-2	TRBV7-9	NA	TGTGCCAGCAGCTTCGGGGGGGTGAACTATGGCTACACCTTC	CASSFGGVNYGYTF
once	TRBJ2-2	TRBV19	NA	TGTGCCAGTAGTATGGGAGGGAACACCGGGGAGCTGTTTTTT	CASSMGGNTGELFF
NA	TRBJ2-7	TRBV18	TRBD1	TGTGCCAGCTCACCCCGGACAGGGGCGCGCCAGAACGAGCAGTACTTC	CASSPRTGARQNEQYF
NA	TRBJ1-5	TRBV2	NA	TGTGCCAGCAGTGTGGAGGGCCTGGGTCAGCCCCAGCATTTT	CASSVEGLGQPQHF
once	TRBJ2-1	TRBV19	TRBD2	TGTGCCAGTGGAATCGAGCGGGGCTACAATGAGCAGTTCTTC	CASGIERGYNEQFF
NA	TRBJ2-1	TRBV5-1	TRBD2	TGCGCCAGCAGCTTCCTAGCGGCCCTGAACGCTGAGCAGTTCTTC	CASSFLAALNAEQFF
NA	TRBJ2-7	TRBV29-1	NA	TGCAGCGTCGCAGCCCCGCTAGCGCGAGTTGGCGAGCAGTACTTC	CSVAAPLARVGEQYF
NA	TRBJ2-7	TRBV11-3	NA	TGTGCCAGCAGCTTAGGCGCAGGGTTCTACGAGCAGTACTTC	CASSLGAGFYEQYF
NA	TRBJ2-7	TRBV6-5	NA	TGTGCCAGCAGTTACGAGGGTTCATCTTACGAGCAGTACTTC	CASSYEGSSYEQYF
NA	TRBJ1-2	TRBV28	TRBD1	TGTGCCAGCACCCAACCCGGGACAGGGCTCTATGGCTACACCTTC	CASTQPGTGLYGYTF
NA	TRBJ2-7	TRBV6-5	NA	TGTGCCAGCAGTTACTCGAGGACCGCCTCGGGGGAGCAGTACTTC	CASSYSRTASGEQYF
NA	TRBJ2-1	TRBV19	TRBD1	TGTGCCAGTAGCCAGCCGGGACAGTTCTACAATGAGCAGTTCTTC	CASSQPGQFYNEQFF
NA	TRBJ1-4	TRBV7-2	NA	TGTGCCAGCAGCTTTGCCAGGGCAGGGTATGAAAAACTGTTTTTT	CASSFARAGYEKLFF
NA	TRBJ1-2	TRBV5-1	TRBD1	TGCGCCAGCTCGACAGGGGTTAGCGATGGCTACACCTTC	CASSTGVSDGYTF
NA	TRBJ1-4	TRBV11-2	NA	TGTGCCAGCGGGGGGGGGATTGAAAAACTGTTTTTT	CASGGGIEKLFF
NA	TRBJ2-1	TRBV18	TRBD2	TGTGCCAGCTCACCAGGTTTGGCCAGCGGGAATTTCCACAATGAGCAGTTCTTC	CASSPGLASGNFHNEQFF
NA	TRBJ2-7	TRBV4-1	TRBD2	TGCGCCAGCAGCCAAGCTAGCGGTAGCTACGAGCAGTACTTC	CASSQASGSYEQYF
NA	TRBJ2-5	TRBV12-5	NA	TGTGCTAGTGGTCATAATGGGGGCGAGACCCAGTACTTC	CASGHNGGETQYF
NA	TRBJ2-3	TRBV19	NA	TGTGCCAGTAGTACCATGCACGGGAGCACAGATACGCAGTATTTT	CASSTMHGSTDTQYF
NA	TRBJ2-1	TRBV7-6	TRBD1	TGTGCCAGCAGCACGGGACAGGGGAAGGCCGGGCAGTTCTTC	CASSTGQGKAGQFF
once	TRBJ2-5	TRBV28	TRBD1	TGTGCCAGCAAGGGGACAGGACCCGGGGAGACCCAGTACTTC	CASKGTGPGETQYF
NA	TRBJ2-7	TRBV6-6	NA	TGTGCCAGCGGAGATCCGGGGTTGGGGAAAAACGAGCAGTACTTC	CASGDPGLGKNEQYF
NA	TRBJ1-2	TRBV5-1	TRBD1	TGCGCCAGCAGCTTGGGGACAGCTACAGGGGCTTATGGCTACACCTTC	CASSLGTATGAYGYTF
NA	TRBJ2-5	TRBV29-1	NA	TGCAGCGCGGGTGGAGGGGATGAAGAGACCCAGTACTTC	CSAGGGDEETQYF
NA	TRBJ1-1	TRBV4-1	TRBD1	TGCGCCAGCAGCCAAGAGAGGACAGGGCCTCTGAACACTGAAGCTTTCTTT	CASSQERTGPLNTEAFF
NA	TRBJ1-5	TRBV7-2	TRBD1	TGTGCCAGCAGCCCAAGGACAGGGCAGCAGCCCCAGCATTTT	CASSPRTGQQPQHF
few	TRBJ2-1	TRBV6-1	TRBD2	TGTGCCAGCAGTGAGCGGGGCGGGAGGGCCGAAACGTTCTTC	CASSERGGRAETFF
NA	TRBJ1-2	TRBV2	NA	TGTGCCAGCAGTGAAGGGCAGGGGATCTATGGCTACACCTTC	CASSEGQGIYGYTF
NA	TRBJ2-7	TRBV27	TRBD2	TGTGCCAGCAGTTTATCACTAGCGGCAAGCTCCTACGAGCAGTACTTC	CASSLSLAASSYEQYF
NA	TRBJ1-5	TRBV10-2	NA	TGCGCCAGCAGTGAGGTGGAGCACAATCAGCCCCAGCATTTT	CASSEVEHNQPQHF